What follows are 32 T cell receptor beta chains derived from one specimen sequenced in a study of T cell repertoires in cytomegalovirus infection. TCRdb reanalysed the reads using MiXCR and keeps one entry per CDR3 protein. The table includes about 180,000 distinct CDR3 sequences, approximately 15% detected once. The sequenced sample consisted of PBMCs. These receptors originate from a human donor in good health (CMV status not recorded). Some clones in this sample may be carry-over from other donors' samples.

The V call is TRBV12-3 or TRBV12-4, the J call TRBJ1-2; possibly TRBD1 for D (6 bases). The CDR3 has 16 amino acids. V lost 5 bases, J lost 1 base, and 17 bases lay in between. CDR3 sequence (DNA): TGTGCCAGCAGTCTCCCTAGGAAAGGGGGTAACTATGGCTACACCTTC. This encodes CASSLPRKGGNYGYTF.

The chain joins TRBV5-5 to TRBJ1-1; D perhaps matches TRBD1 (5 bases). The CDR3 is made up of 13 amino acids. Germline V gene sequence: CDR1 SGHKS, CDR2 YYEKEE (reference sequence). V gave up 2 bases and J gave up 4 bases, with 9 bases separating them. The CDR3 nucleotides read TGTGCCAGCAGCTTACAAAGGGGCACTGAAGCTTTCTTT. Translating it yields CASSLQRGTEAFF.

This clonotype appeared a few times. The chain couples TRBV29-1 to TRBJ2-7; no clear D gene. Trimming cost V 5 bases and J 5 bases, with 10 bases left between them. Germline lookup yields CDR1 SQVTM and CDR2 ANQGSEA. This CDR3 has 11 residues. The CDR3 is CSVRRGHEQYF. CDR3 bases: TGCAGCGTTCGGCGCGGTCACGAGCAGTACTTC.

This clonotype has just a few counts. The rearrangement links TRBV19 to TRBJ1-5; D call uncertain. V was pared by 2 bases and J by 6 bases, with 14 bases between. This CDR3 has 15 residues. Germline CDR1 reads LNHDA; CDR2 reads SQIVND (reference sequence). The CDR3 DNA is TGTGCCAGTAGTATATTGGCCCGAAAGGGTCAGCCCCAGCATTTT. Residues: CASSILARKGQPQHF.

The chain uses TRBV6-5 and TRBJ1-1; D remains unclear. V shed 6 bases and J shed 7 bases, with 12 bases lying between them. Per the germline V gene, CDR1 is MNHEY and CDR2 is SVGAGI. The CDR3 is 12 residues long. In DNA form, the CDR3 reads TGTGCCAGCAGAAATCCCCCAGGTGAAGCTTTCTTT. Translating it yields CASRNPPGEAFF.

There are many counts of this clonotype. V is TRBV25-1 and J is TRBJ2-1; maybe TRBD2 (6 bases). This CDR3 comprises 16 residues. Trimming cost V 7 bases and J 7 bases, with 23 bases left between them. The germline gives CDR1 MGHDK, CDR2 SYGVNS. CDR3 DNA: TGTGCCAGCACCTCCACCGGCGGGAAAGTAGGTAATGAGCAGTTCTTC. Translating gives CASTSTGGKVGNEQFF.

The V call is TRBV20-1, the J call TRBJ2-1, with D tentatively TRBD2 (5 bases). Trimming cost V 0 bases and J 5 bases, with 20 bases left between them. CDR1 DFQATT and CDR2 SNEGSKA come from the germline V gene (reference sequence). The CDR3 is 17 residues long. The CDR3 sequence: CSARDRLAVWLNNEQFF. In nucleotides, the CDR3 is TGCAGTGCTAGAGATAGGCTAGCCGTCTGGTTAAACAATGAGCAGTTCTTC.

CDR3 nucleotide sequence: TGTGCCAGCACCCTCACCGGGACTAGCGTTAGTTACAATGAGCAGTTCTTC. Encoded protein: CASTLTGTSVSYNEQFF. V is TRBV28 and J is TRBJ2-1; 10 nucleotides match TRBD2. The V and J ends lost 7 bases and 4 bases, in that order; junction bases with no gene match: 13. The CDR3 runs 17 residues. Germline V gene data show CDR1 as MDHEN and CDR2 as SYDVKM. Looking up the rest from reference TRBV28 and TRBJ2-1 gives the full variable domain: DVKVTQSSRYLVKRTGEKVFLECVQDMDHENMFWYRQDPGLGLRLIYFSYDVKMKEKGDIPEGYSVSREKKERFSLILESASTNQTSMYLCASTLTGTSVSYNEQFFGPGTRLTVL.

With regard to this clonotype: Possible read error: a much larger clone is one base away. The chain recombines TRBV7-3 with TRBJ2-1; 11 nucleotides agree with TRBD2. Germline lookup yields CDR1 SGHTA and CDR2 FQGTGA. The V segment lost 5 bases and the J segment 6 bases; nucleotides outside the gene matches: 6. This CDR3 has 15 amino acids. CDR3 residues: CASSVSGGAFNEQFF. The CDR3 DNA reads TGTGCCAGCAGCGTTAGCGGGGGGGCTTTCAATGAGCAGTTCTTC.

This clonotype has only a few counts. Here the CDR3 DNA reads TGTGCCAGTAGTATGCGGCAGGGGGCGTCTAATGAAAAACTGTTTTTT. Translated, it gives CASSMRQGASNEKLFF. This rearrangement joins TRBV19 to TRBJ1-4, with 8 bases identical to TRBD1. The germline V gene encodes CDR1 LNHDA and CDR2 SQIVND (reference sequence). Trimming removed 3 bases from V and 3 bases from J; junction bases left unmatched: 6. The CDR3 totals 16 residues.

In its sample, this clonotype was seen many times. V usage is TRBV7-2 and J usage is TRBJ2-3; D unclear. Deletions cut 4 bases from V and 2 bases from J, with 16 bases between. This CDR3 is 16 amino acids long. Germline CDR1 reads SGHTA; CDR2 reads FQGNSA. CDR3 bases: TGTGCCAGCAGCTGGAGTGAGACCCCATACACAGATACGCAGTATTTT. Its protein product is CASSWSETPYTDTQYF.

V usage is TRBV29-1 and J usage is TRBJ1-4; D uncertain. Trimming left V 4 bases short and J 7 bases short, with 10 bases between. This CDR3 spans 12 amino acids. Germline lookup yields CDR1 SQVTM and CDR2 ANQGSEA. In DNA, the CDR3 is TGCAGCGTTGGACGGCCCCCTGAAAAACTGTTTTTT. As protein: CSVGRPPEKLFF.

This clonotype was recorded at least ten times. The CDR3 here is CSAPSAQGWETQYF. The DNA of the CDR3 is TGCAGTGCTCCCAGCGCTCAGGGGTGGGAGACCCAGTACTTC. The chain combines TRBV20-1 with TRBJ2-5; D perhaps matches TRBD1 (6 bases). Germline lookup yields CDR1 DFQATT and CDR2 SNEGSKA (reference sequence). Between the trimmed V and J ends, which lost 5 bases and 5 bases, there was a span of 18 bases. This CDR3 contains 14 residues.

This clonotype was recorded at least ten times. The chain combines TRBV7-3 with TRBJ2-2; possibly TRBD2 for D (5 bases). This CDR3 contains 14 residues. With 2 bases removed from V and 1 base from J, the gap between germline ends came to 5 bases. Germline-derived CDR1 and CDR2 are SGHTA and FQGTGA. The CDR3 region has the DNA TGTGCCAGCAGCTTAGAGGGGAACACCGGGGAGCTGTTTTTT. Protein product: CASSLEGNTGELFF.

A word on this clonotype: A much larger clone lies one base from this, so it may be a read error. As DNA, the CDR3 is TGTGCCAGCAGTTTGGTCGGGGGAGGAAACGACATTGAGCAGTTCTTC. This sequence encodes CASSLVGGGNDIEQFF. V gene TRBV28 combines with J gene TRBJ2-1; maybe TRBD2 (6 bases). Germline lookup yields CDR1 MDHEN and CDR2 SYDVKM. The CDR3 has 16 amino acids. Trimming removed 3 bases at V and 9 bases at J, with 21 bases between.

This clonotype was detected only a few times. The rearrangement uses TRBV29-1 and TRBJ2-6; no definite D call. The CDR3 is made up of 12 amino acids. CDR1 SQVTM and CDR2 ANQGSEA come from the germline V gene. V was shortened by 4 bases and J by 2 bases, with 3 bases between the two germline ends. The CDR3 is CSVGAGANVLTF. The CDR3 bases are TGCAGCGTTGGGGCTGGGGCCAACGTCCTGACTTTC. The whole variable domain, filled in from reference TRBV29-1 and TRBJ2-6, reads SAVISQKPSRDICQRGTSLTIQCQVDSQVTMMFWYRQQPGQSLTLIATANQGSEATYESGFVIDKFPISRPNLTFSTLTVSNMSPEDSSIYLCSVGAGANVLTFGAGSRLTVL.

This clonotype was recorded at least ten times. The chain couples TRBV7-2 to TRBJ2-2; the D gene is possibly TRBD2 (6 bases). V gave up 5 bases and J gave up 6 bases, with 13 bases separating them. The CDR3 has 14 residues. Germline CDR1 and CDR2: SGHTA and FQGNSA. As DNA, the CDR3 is TGTGCCAGCAGCAGGTCCGGGGAGGCCGGGGAGCTGTTTTTT. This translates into CASSRSGEAGELFF.

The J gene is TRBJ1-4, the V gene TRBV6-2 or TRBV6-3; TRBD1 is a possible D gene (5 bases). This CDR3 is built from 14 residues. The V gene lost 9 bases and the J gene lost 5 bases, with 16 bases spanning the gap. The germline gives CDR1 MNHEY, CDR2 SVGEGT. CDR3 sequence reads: CASRIRTKNEKLFF. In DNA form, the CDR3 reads TGTGCCAGTCGGATTCGGACAAAAAATGAAAAACTGTTTTTT.

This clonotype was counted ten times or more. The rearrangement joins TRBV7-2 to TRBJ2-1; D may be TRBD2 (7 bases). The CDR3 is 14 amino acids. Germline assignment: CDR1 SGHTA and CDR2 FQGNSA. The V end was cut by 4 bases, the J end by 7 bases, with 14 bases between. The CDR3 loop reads CASSSPRGANEQFF. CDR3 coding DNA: TGTGCCAGCAGCTCCCCCCGGGGGGCAAATGAGCAGTTCTTC. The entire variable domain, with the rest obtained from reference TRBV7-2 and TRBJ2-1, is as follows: GAGVSQSPSNKVTEKGKDVELRCDPISGHTALYWYRQSLGQGLEFLIYFQGNSAPDKSGLPSDRFSAERTGGSVSTLTIQRTQQEDSAVYLCASSSPRGANEQFFGPGTRLTVL.

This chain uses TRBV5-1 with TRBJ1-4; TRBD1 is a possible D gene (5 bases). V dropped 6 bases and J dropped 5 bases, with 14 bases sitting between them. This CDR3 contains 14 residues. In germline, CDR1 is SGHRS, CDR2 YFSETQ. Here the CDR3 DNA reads TGCGCCAGCACCCCGGGGGATAAAAATGAAAAACTGTTTTTT. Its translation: CASTPGDKNEKLFF.

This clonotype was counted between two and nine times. Here the CDR3 DNA reads TGTGCCAGTAGTCCCTGGCCGTCCGGCTCCTACAATGAGCAGTTCTTC. This codes for CASSPWPSGSYNEQFF. The chain carries TRBV19 and TRBJ2-1; no reliable D call. In germline, CDR1 is LNHDA, CDR2 SQIVND (reference sequence). Trimming took 5 bases from V and 0 from J, leaving 14 bases between them. This CDR3 has 16 amino acids.

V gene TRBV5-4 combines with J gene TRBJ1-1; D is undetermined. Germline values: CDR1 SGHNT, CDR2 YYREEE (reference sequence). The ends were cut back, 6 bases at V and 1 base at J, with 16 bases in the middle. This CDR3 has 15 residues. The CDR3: CASTRGWSENTEAFF. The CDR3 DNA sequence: TGTGCCAGCACACGGGGTTGGTCGGAGAACACTGAAGCTTTCTTT.

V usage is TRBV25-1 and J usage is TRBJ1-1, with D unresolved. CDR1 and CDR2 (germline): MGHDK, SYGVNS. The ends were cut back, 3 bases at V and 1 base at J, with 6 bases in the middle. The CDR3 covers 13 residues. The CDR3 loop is CASSDSGNTEAFF. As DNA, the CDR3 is TGTGCCAGCAGTGATTCAGGGAACACTGAAGCTTTCTTT.

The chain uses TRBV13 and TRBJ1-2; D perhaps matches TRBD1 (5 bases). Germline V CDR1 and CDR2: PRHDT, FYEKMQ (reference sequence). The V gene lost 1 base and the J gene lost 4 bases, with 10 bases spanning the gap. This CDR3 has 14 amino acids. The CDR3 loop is CASSLDQGSYGYTF. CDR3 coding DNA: TGTGCCAGCAGCTTAGATCAGGGCAGCTATGGCTACACCTTC.

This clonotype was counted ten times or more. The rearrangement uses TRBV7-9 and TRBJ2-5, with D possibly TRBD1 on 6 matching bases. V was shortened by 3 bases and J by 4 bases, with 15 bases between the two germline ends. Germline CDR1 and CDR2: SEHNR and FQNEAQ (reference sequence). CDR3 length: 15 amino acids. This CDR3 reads CASSLFVGRGETQYF. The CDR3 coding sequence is TGTGCCAGCAGCTTGTTTGTAGGCAGGGGAGAGACCCAGTACTTC.

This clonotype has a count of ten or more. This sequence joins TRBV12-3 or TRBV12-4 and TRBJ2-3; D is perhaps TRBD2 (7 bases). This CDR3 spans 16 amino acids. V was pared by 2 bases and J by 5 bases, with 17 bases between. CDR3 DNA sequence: TGTGCCAGCAGTTTATTAGGAGGGGGGGGCCGAGATACGCAGTATTTT. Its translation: CASSLLGGGGRDTQYF.

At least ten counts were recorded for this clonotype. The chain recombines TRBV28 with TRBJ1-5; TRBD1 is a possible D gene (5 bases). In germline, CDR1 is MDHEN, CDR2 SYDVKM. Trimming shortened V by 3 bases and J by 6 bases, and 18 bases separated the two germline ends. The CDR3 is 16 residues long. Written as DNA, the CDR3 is TGTGCCAGCAGTTTGCCGCGGCGTAGGGGCGGTCAGCCCCAGCATTTT. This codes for CASSLPRRRGGQPQHF.

For the CDR3, the DNA is TGTGCCAGCAGCACCAACAGTGGCGAAAAACTGTTTTTT. Translated, it gives CASSTNSGEKLFF. The chain recombines TRBV7-3 with TRBJ1-4; D gene ambiguous. Trimming shortened V by 5 bases and J by 8 bases, and 12 bases separated the two germline ends. There are 13 residues in the CDR3. Per the germline V gene, CDR1 is SGHTA and CDR2 is FQGTGA. Drawing the rest from reference TRBV7-3 and TRBJ1-4, the complete variable domain is GAGVSQTPSNKVTEKGKYVELRCDPISGHTALYWYRQSLGQGPEFLIYFQGTGAADDSGLPNDRFFAVRPEGSVSTLKIQRTERGDSAVYLCASSTNSGEKLFFGSGTQLSVL.

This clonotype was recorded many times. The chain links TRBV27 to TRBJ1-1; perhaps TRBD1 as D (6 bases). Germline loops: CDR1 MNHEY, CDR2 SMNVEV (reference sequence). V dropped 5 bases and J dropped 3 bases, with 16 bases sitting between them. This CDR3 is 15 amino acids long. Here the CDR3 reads CASSPKGGPYTEAFF. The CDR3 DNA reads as TGTGCCAGCAGTCCCAAAGGGGGGCCGTACACTGAAGCTTTCTTT.

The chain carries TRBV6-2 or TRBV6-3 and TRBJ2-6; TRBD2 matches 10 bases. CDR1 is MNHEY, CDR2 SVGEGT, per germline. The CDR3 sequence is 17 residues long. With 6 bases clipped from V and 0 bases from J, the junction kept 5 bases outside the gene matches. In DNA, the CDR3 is TGTGCCAGCAGCCCAGGACTAGCGGTCTCTGGGGCCAACGTCCTGACTTTC. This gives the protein CASSPGLAVSGANVLTF.

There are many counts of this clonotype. The CDR3 DNA reads TGTGCCAGCAGCTTAAAAAGGGGGAGTTCACCCCTCCACTTT. Its protein is CASSLKRGSSPLHF. The rearrangement uses TRBV7-2 and TRBJ1-6; a possible D gene is TRBD1 (6 bases). This CDR3 region has 14 residues. The ends were cut back, 2 bases at V and 9 bases at J, with 11 bases in the middle. Germline V CDR1 and CDR2: SGHTA, FQGNSA. Using reference TRBV7-2 and TRBJ1-6 for the parts outside the CDR3, the full variable domain is GAGVSQSPSNKVTEKGKDVELRCDPISGHTALYWYRQSLGQGLEFLIYFQGNSAPDKSGLPSDRFSAERTGGSVSTLTIQRTQQEDSAVYLCASSLKRGSSPLHFGNGTRLTVT.

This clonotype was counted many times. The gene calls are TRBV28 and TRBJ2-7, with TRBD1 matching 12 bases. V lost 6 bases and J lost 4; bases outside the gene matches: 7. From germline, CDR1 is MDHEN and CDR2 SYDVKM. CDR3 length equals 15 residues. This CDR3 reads CASSTRDRGLYEQYF. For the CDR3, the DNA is TGTGCCAGCAGCACCCGGGACAGGGGGCTTTACGAGCAGTACTTC.